This is a list of T cell receptor beta chains from one sample in a study of T-cell memory formation after mild COVID-19. TCRdb reanalysed the 5' RACE reads using MiXCR and keeps one entry per CDR3 protein. The data contain hundreds of thousands of distinct CDR3 sequences, about 20% of them singletons. The source material was PBMCs or a T cell subset sorted from them (not recorded which). The receptors shown here come from an adult woman who had mild COVID-19 (a few samples of this study predate the infection). Cell type and time point are not known. CDR3s include the opening cysteine and the closing phenylalanine or tryptophan. Clone size appears in some rows only: once, few, many, or a class for an expanded clone.

clone_size,j_call,v_call,cdr3_aa
-,TRBJ2-7,TRBV7-2,CASSQSGSPYEQYF
few,TRBJ1-2,TRBV6-2/TRBV6-3,CASSPGSTRYGYTF
-,TRBJ2-7,TRBV10-3,CAISVLHEQYF
many,TRBJ2-3,TRBV18,CASRRVAGVDTQYF
many,TRBJ1-1,TRBV6-6,CASSGQGANTEAFF
-,TRBJ2-7,TRBV29-1,CSVEHREGEQYF
few,TRBJ2-3,TRBV4-2,CASSQATVGGTDTQYF
few,TRBJ2-5,TRBV10-3,CAISAGGVAVETQYF
-,TRBJ1-1,TRBV11-2,CASRSPNRDTEAFF
-,TRBJ2-2,TRBV7-6,CASSLAMGPGELFF
-,TRBJ2-2,TRBV10-2,CASSDRGELFF
-,TRBJ2-4,TRBV3-1,CASSQDLTGGSIQYF
few,TRBJ2-3,TRBV5-4,CASSSPGQSVDTQYF
few,TRBJ1-1,TRBV7-3,CASSLMYDTEAFF
-,TRBJ2-7,TRBV12-3/TRBV12-4,CASNDQRELTSEQYF
few,TRBJ2-3,TRBV3-1,CASSQETTSGTDTQYF
few,TRBJ2-1,TRBV10-3,CAISGAGGSYNEQFF
-,TRBJ2-7,TRBV29-1,CSVEEATTYEQYF
few,TRBJ1-5,TRBV12-3/TRBV12-4,CASSFIGDQPQHF
few,TRBJ1-1,TRBV19,CASSPTGGHEAFF
few,TRBJ2-3,TRBV5-6,CASSGRGREDTQYF
many,TRBJ1-1,TRBV18,CASSPGQDTEAFF
-,TRBJ2-3,TRBV24-1,CATSDAGTGDGYTDTQYF
-,TRBJ2-1,TRBV12-3/TRBV12-4,CASSLRGLAVEGNEQFF
-,TRBJ2-1,TRBV24-1,CATSDLASRQIVEQFF
few,TRBJ2-3,TRBV24-1,CATMKAGTDTQYF
few,TRBJ2-7,TRBV18,CASSPVPDVYEQYF
few,TRBJ2-3,TRBV24-1,CATSDPNLPGLAGTDTQYF
few,TRBJ2-1,TRBV3-1,CASSQVPGAPYNEQFF
-,TRBJ2-1,TRBV11-2,CASSSGQSYNEQFF
few,TRBJ1-1,TRBV2,CAIDRFGDTEAFF
few,TRBJ2-7,TRBV4-1,CASSQPTGSSYEQYF
-,TRBJ2-1,TRBV5-1,CASSYGTANNEQFF
few,TRBJ1-5,TRBV28,CASSKPGQGHQPQHF
-,TRBJ1-2,TRBV18,CASSPVPGQVYGYTF
few,TRBJ2-5,TRBV7-9,CASSGAEATTPRGTQYF
many,TRBJ2-7,TRBV20-1,CSARGTGDYEQYF
-,TRBJ1-4,TRBV9,CASSVGGIKGEKLFF
few,TRBJ2-1,TRBV4-1,CASSQGLLGTQLVKQFF
-,TRBJ2-7,TRBV7-2,CASSPGTDLSYEQYF
few,TRBJ2-3,TRBV7-2,CASSLAGTSGGTDTQYF
-,TRBJ2-3,TRBV7-8,CASSLGGGTTDTQYF
-,TRBJ2-1,TRBV7-9,CASSPRTSGHNEQFF
-,TRBJ1-1,TRBV4-1,CASSQGGYREDTEAFF
-,TRBJ2-1,TRBV9,CASSVDEREGVRTYNEQFF
few,TRBJ2-1,TRBV5-1,CASSLLAWDHNEQFF
-,TRBJ2-3,TRBV7-9,CASSPGGGLTDTQYF
-,TRBJ2-3,TRBV5-1,CASRGGITTDTQYF